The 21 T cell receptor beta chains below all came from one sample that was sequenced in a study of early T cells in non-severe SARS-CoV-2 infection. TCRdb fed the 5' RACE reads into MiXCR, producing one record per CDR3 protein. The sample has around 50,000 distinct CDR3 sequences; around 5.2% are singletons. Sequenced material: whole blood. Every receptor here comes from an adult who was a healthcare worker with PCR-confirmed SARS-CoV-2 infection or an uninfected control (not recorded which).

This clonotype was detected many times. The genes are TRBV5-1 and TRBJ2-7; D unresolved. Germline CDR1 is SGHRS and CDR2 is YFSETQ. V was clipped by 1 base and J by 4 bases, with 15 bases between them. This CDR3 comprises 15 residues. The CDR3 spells CASSLYGTRSYEQYF. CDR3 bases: TGCGCCAGCAGCTTGTACGGCACAAGGTCGTACGAGCAGTACTTC.

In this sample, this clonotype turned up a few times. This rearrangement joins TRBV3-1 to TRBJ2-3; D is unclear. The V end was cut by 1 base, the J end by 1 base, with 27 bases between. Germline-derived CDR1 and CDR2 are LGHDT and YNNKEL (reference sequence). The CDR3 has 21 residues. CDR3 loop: CASSQGPLSASTLLGTDTQYF. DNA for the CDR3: TGTGCCAGCAGCCAAGGCCCACTAAGCGCCTCAACACTCCTGGGCACAGATACGCAGTATTTT.

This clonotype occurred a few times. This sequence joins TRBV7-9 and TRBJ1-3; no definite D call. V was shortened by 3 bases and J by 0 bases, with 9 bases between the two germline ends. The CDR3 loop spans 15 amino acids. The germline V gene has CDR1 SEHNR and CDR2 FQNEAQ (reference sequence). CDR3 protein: CASSFWRNSGNTIYF. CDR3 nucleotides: TGTGCCAGCAGCTTTTGGAGAAACTCTGGAAACACCATATATTTT.

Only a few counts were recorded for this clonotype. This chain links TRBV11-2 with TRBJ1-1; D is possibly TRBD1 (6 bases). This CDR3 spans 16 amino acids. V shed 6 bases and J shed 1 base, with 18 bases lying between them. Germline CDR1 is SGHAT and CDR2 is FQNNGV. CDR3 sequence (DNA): TGTGCCAGCAGGAATAAGCAGGGGAGGGGGAACACTGAAGCTTTCTTT. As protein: CASRNKQGRGNTEAFF.

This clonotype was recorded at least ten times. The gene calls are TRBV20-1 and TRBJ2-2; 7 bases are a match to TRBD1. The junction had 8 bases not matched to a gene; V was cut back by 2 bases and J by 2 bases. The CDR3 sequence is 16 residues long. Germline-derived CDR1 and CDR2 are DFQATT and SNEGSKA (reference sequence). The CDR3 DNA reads TGCAGTGCTAGAAAAGGGGGACAGAGTAACACCGGGGAGCTGTTTTTT. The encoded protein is CSARKGGQSNTGELFF.

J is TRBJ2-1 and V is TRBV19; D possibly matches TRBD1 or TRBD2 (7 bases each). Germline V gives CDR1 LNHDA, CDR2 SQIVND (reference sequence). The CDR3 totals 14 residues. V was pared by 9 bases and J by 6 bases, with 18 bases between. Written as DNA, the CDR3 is TGTGCCAGCCTTCAGGGGGGGATAGCCAATGAGCAGTTCTTC. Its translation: CASLQGGIANEQFF.

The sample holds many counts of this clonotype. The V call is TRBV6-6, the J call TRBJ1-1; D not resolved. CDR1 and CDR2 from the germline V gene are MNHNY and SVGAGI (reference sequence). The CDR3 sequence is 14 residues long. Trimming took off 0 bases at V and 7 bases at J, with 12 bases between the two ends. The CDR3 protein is CASSYSRVYSEAFF. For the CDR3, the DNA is TGTGCCAGCAGTTACTCGAGGGTTTACAGTGAAGCTTTCTTT.

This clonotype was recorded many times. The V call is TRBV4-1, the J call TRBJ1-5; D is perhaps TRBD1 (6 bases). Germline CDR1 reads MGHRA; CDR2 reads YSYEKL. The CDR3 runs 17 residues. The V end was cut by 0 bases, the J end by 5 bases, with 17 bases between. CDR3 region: CASSQDYRVEKDQPQHF. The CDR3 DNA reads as TGCGCCAGCAGCCAAGATTACAGGGTAGAAAAAGATCAGCCCCAGCATTTT.

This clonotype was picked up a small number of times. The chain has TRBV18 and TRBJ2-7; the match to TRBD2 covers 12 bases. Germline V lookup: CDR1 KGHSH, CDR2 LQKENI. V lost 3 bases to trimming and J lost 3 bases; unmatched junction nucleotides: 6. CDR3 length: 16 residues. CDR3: CASSPFGTSGYYEQYF. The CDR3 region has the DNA TGTGCCAGCTCACCCTTCGGGACTAGCGGGTACTACGAGCAGTACTTC.

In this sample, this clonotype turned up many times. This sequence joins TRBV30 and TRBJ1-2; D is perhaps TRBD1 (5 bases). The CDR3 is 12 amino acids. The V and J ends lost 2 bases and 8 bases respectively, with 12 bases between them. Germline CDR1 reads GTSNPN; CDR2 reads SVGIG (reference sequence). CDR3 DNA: TGTGCCTGGAGTACGGGGGAAGGAGGCTACACCTTC. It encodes CAWSTGEGGYTF.

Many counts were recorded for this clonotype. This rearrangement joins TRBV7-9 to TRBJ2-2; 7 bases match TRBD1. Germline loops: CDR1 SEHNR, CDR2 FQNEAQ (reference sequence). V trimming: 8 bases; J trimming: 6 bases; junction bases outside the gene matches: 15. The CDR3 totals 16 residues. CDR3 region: CASRDKTGISSGELFF. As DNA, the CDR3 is TGTGCCAGCCGTGACAAGACAGGGATTTCGTCCGGGGAGCTGTTTTTT. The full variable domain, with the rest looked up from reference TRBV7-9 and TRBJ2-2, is DTGVSQNPRHKITKRGQNVTFRCDPISEHNRLYWYRQTLGQGPEFLTYFQNEAQLEKSRLLSDRFSAERPKGSFSTLEIQRTEQGDSAMYLCASRDKTGISSGELFFGEGSRLTVL.

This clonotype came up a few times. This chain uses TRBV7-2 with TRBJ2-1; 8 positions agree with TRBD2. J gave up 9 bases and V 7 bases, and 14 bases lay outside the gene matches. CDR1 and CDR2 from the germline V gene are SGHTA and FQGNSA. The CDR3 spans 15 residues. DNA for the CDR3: TGTGCCAGCACCAGGCGGGGGGCGGGGGCTGGTGAGCAGTTCTTC. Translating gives CASTRRGAGAGEQFF.

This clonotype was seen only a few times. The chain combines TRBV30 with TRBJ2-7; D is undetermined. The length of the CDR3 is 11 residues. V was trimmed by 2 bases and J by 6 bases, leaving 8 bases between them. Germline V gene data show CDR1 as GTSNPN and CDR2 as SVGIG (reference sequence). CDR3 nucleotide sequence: TGTGCCTGGAGTACGGAGCGCGAGCAGTACTTC. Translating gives CAWSTEREQYF.

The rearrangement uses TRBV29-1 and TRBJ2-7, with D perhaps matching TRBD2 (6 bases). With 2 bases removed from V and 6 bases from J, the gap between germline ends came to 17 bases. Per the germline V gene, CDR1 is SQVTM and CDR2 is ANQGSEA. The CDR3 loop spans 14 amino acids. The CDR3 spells CSVERRRGGAEQYF. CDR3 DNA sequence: TGCAGCGTTGAACGCCGGAGGGGAGGAGCCGAGCAGTACTTC.

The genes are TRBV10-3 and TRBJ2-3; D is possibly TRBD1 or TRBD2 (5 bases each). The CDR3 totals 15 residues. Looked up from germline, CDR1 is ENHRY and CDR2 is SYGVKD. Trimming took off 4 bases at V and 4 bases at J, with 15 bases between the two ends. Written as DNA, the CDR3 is TGTGCCATCAGTGGAGGGGCGCTTTTGCCAGATACGCAGTATTTT. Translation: CAISGGALLPDTQYF.

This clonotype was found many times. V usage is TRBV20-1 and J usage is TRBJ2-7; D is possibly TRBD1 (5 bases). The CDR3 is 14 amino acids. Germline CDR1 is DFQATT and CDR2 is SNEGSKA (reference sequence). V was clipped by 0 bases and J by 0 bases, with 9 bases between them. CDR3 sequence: CSARDLQASYEQYF. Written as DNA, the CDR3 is TGCAGTGCTAGAGATCTACAGGCCTCCTACGAGCAGTACTTC.

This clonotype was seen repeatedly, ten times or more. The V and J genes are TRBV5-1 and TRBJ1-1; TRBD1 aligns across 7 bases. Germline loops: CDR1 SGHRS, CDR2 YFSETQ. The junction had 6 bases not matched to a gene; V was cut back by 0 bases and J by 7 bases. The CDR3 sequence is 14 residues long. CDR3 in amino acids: CASSLDPRGGEAFF. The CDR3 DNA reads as TGCGCCAGCAGCTTGGATCCCAGGGGGGGTGAAGCTTTCTTT.

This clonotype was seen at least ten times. The CDR3 coding sequence is TGCGCCAGCAGCTTGGATGCAGGGTCTGGTTCTGAAGCTTTCTTT. Amino acid sequence: CASSLDAGSGSEAFF. The J gene is TRBJ1-1, the V gene TRBV5-1; D may be TRBD1 (5 bases). The V and J ends lost 0 bases and 6 bases respectively, with 15 bases between them. This CDR3 contains 15 residues. The germline CDR1 and CDR2 sequences are SGHRS and YFSETQ.

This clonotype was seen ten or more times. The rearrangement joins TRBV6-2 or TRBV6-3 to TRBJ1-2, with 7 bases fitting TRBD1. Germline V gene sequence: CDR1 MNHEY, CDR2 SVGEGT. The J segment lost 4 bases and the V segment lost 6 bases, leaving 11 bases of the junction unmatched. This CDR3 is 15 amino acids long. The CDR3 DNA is TGTGCCAGCAGAAGAACAGGGGCAATTGGCTATGGCTACACCTTC. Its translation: CASRRTGAIGYGYTF.

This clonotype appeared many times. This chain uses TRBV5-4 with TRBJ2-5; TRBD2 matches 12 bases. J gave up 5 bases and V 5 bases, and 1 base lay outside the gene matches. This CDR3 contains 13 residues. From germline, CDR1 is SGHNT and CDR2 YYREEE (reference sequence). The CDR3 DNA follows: TGTGCCAGCAGGCTAGCGGGGGGGGAGACCCAGTACTTC. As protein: CASRLAGGETQYF.

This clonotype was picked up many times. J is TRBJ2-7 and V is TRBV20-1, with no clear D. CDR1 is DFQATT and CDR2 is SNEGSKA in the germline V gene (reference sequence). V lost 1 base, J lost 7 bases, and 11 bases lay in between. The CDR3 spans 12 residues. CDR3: CSARGTRFEQYF. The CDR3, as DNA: TGCAGTGCTAGAGGGACCCGCTTTGAGCAGTACTTC.